This TCR beta chain was sequenced during a study of cytomegalovirus exposure and HLA in healthy donors. Study results and limitations: The authors enumerated some 170 TCR beta chains as linked to cytomegalovirus. HLA-A and HLA-B allele assignments for most subjects were reportedly predicted accurately using TCR beta sequences.

The study ran its PCR with 60 Vbeta and 13 Jbeta primers. Here immunoSEQ multiplex PCR was the method, and the copy in TCRdb shows in-frame clones only, minus some. The repertoire holds 130,000 or so clones, with around 77% as singletons. Between the trimmed V and J ends, which lost 5 bases and 2 bases, there was a span of 3 bases. This CDR3 has 12 amino acids. The germline gives CDR1 SGHTA, CDR2 FQGNSA. A note on this clone: Its antigen is unidentified.

The specimen sequenced was PBMCs. This sequence was found in a woman aged 60-70 years in good health and CMV-seronegative. The genes are TRBV7-2 and TRBJ2-2; D is unresolved. CDR3 sequence (DNA): TGTGCCAGCAGCCTCAACACCGGGGAGCTGTTTTTT. Translating gives CASSLNTGELFF. The full variable domain, in which reference TRBV7-2 and TRBJ2-2 provide the parts outside the CDR3, is GAGVSQSPSNKVTEKGKDVELRCDPISGHTALYWYRQSLGQGLEFLIYFQGNSAPDKSGLPSDRFSAERTGGSVSTLTIQRTQQEDSAVYLCASSLNTGELFFGEGSRLTVL.